What follows is one T cell receptor beta chain and its context. The CDR3 contains 18 residues. The cohort comprised adults aged about 18 to 100 years residing in approximately 25 US areas. The study counted Cohort 3 donors as recovered given two negative PCRs, clearance, or symptom resolution. Per the original methods: Reference gene primers were amplified, and this amplification served to estimate nucleated cell counts. The table came from immunoSEQ multiplex PCR; TCRdb's copy has only in-frame clones and leaves some out. V and J calls and clone size are as listed in that table; D and trimming were resolved from the DNA. Of about 150,000 clones in the sample, 86% were seen once. These data come from a study of blood T cell repertoires in COVID-19.

This receptor was identified in a man in his fifties or sixties who had recovered from COVID-19. The sequencing input was PBMCs or T cells enriched from blood (not recorded which). The rearrangement links TRBV21-1 to TRBJ2-5; TRBD2 is the table's D call and was not checked against the DNA. TRBV21-1 is termed a pseudogene. CDR3 nucleotides: TGTGCCAGCAGCCATCCTCTCCCCAGGACCGAGGGAAAAGAGACCCAGTACTTC. This sequence encodes CASSHPLPRTEGKETQYF.